This T cell receptor (beta chain) is drawn from a study of early T cells in non-severe SARS-CoV-2 infection. Study-wide background: Whole-blood bulk RNA, unsorted, was sequenced, and chains were unpaired. Study-level points and caveats: Reliance on VDJdb matching favored anti-spike CD8 responses; private and CD4 specificities were missed.

Concerning this clonotype itself: Antigen unknown.

Separate cDNA molecules each had unique molecular identifiers attached to them. TCRdb ran MiXCR on the 5' RACE reads and lists one entry per CDR3 protein. Of some 62,000 distinct CDR3 sequences in the sample, 8.5% to 9.5% were seen once. Germline lookup yields CDR1 MNHEY and CDR2 SVGAGI. CDR3 length equals 17 residues. V lost 0 bases to trimming and J lost 3 bases; unmatched junction nucleotides: 6. The chain is built from TRBV6-5 and TRBJ2-4, with TRBD2 matching over 9 bases. Specimen: whole blood. This TCR came from an adult who was a healthcare worker with PCR-confirmed SARS-CoV-2 infection or an uninfected control (not recorded which). The CDR3 loop is CASSYSASGARKNIQYF. The DNA of the CDR3 is TGTGCCAGCAGTTACTCGGCTAGCGGGGCGCGCAAAAACATTCAGTACTTC.